Listed below are T cell receptor beta chains from one sample, sequenced in a study of shared clonotypes between healthy human individuals. Profiled with immunoSEQ multiplex PCR; TCRdb holds only in-frame clones, not every one. The table has about 2.2 million clones, 85% to 95% seen once; the top ten hold roughly 1.7%. The sequenced sample was naive CD8+ T cells from PBMCs. Receptors originate from a young man in good health. Some clones in this sample may be carry-over from other donors' samples. Each CDR3 is given with its conserved first and last residue. The D gene is left open where the match is weak. Some rows have no size entry. The others give once, few or many, or a class for an expanded clone.

clone size	D gene	V gene	J gene	CDR3 protein	CDR3 DNA
once	TRBD2	TRBV7-6	TRBJ2-1	CASSGTSGNDEQFF	TGTGCCAGCTCCGGGACTAGCGGGAACGACGAGCAGTTCTTC
-	TRBD1	TRBV5-1	TRBJ2-5	CASSLHSTPGQVQETQYF	TGCGCCAGCAGCTTACATAGCACCCCGGGACAGGTCCAAGAGACCCAGTACTTC
-	TRBD2	TRBV15	TRBJ2-1	CATSRSGNSRYNEQFF	TGTGCCACCAGCAGGAGCGGGAATAGCAGGTACAATGAGCAGTTCTTC
-	TRBD1	TRBV28	TRBJ2-7	CASSYRGHTTYEQYF	TGTGCCAGCAGCTACAGGGGGCACACAACCTACGAGCAGTACTTC
-	-	TRBV5-6	TRBJ2-6	CASSLAISGANVLTF	TGTGCCAGCAGTTTAGCCATCTCTGGGGCCAACGTCCTGACTTTC
-	-	TRBV5-1	TRBJ2-7	CASSSGLHEQYF	TGCGCCAGCAGCTCGGGACTTCACGAGCAGTACTTC
-	-	TRBV27	TRBJ2-2	CASSARSTGELFF	TGTGCCAGCTCGGCTAGATCTACCGGGGAGCTGTTTTTT
-	-	TRBV28	TRBJ1-1	CASSSMPRESNTEAFF	TGTGCCAGCAGTTCCATGCCCCGGGAATCGAACACTGAAGCTTTCTTT
once	-	TRBV5-5	TRBJ1-2	CASSLGQGAYGYTF	TGTGCCAGCAGCCTGGGGCAGGGTGCCTATGGCTACACCTTC
-	-	TRBV6-6	TRBJ2-7	CASSYSGPYEQYF	TGTGCCAGCAGTTATAGCGGTCCCTACGAGCAGTACTTC
-	-	TRBV9	TRBJ2-7	CASSVEGDQDDEQYF	TGTGCCAGCAGCGTAGAAGGGGACCAAGACGACGAGCAGTACTTC
-	-	TRBV11-2	TRBJ2-7	CASSLLGNSYEQYF	TGTGCCAGCAGCTTATTGGGGAACTCCTACGAGCAGTACTTC
-	-	TRBV5-1	TRBJ2-1	CASTLLRGEGNEQFF	TGCGCCAGCACTCTTCTCAGGGGTGAGGGGAATGAGCAGTTCTTC
-	TRBD1	TRBV7-9	TRBJ2-1	CASSEGAWEQFF	TGTGCCAGCAGTGAGGGGGCATGGGAGCAGTTCTTC
-	-	TRBV27	TRBJ1-5	CASSLRGTNSNQPQHF	TGTGCCAGCAGTTTGCGTGGGACAAATAGCAATCAGCCCCAGCATTTT
few	-	TRBV9	TRBJ2-2	CASSVERSTGELFF	TGTGCCAGCAGCGTAGAAAGGTCCACCGGGGAGCTGTTTTTT
-	-	TRBV4-1	TRBJ2-1	CASSQDSRRSYNEQFF	TGCGCCAGCAGCCAAGATTCTCGGAGGTCCTACAATGAGCAGTTCTTC